These 32 T cell receptor beta chains were all obtained from the same sample, sequenced in a study of T cell clonality in common variable immunodeficiency. Produced via immunoSEQ multiplex PCR; TCRdb's table is partial and in-frame only. Observed are tens of thousands of clones, no singletons, with the top ten taking 4.5%. The specimen was peripheral blood mononuclear cells. The receptors here all came from a person aged 18 to 70 in good health.

This clone occurred many times. The DNA ends 3 residues before the CDR3 does, and the rest of the CDR3 is filled in from the germline J gene. V and J are TRBV18 and TRBJ1-2; D perhaps matches TRBD1 (5 bases). The CDR3 loop spans 15 amino acids. Germline CDR1 is KGHSH and CDR2 is LQKENI. Trimming stripped 1 base from V and 2 bases from J, with 11 bases between. The part of the CDR3 DNA that was read is TGTGCCAGCTCACCACAGACGACAGCGAACTATGGC. It is translated as CASSPQTTANYG. The entire CDR3 is CASSPQTTANYGYTF. Looking up the rest from reference TRBV18 and TRBJ1-2 gives the full variable domain: NAGVMQNPRHLVRRRGQEARLRCSPMKGHSHVYWYRQLPEEGLKFMVYLQKENIIDESGMPKERFSAEFPKEGPSILRIQQVVRGDSAAYFCASSPQTTANYGYTFGSGTRLTVV.

The sample holds a few counts of this clone. The DNA read from the CDR3 is TGTGCCAGCAGCTTTGAGCCAGGAGAAAAA. Its translation: CASSFEPGEK. The CDR3 reads in full as CASSFEPGEKLFF. This chain links TRBV11-3 with TRBJ1-4; D is uncertain. The observed sequence ends 3 residues before the CDR3 terminus, with the missing tail filled in from the germline J gene. V lost 3 bases to trimming and J lost 8 bases, with 10 bases between them. Germline CDR1 is SGHNT and CDR2 is YENEEA. The CDR3 runs to 13 residues. Filled out from reference TRBV11-3 and TRBJ1-4, the complete variable domain reads EAGVVQSPRYKIIEKKQPVAFWCNPISGHNTLYWYLQNLGQGPELLIRYENEEAVDDSQLPKDRFSAERLKGVDSTLKIQPAELGDSAVYLCASSFEPGEKLFFGSGTQLSVL.

There are many counts of this clone. The read finishes 3 residues shy of the CDR3 end, and the germline J gene is used to complete it. V and J are TRBV4-1 and TRBJ2-2; D gene ambiguous. Looked up from germline, CDR1 is MGHRA and CDR2 is YSYEKL. The V end lost 4 bases, the J end lost 6 bases, and 6 bases lay between the germline ends. There are 12 residues in the CDR3. CDR3 bases read: TGCGCCAGCAGCCCTCCGGCCGGGGAG. As protein: CASSPPAGE. The full CDR3 sequence reads CASSPPAGELFF.

A word on this clone: The read stops 3 residues short of the end of the CDR3; the missing end is completed from the germline J gene. The same CDR3 can be traced to other DNA sequences in this sample. The chain joins TRBV11-3 to TRBJ1-1; D not certain. CDR3 length: 13 amino acids. Per the germline V gene, CDR1 is SGHNT and CDR2 is YENEEA. The germline V and J ends were trimmed by 5 bases and 5 bases, with 12 bases remaining between them. The CDR3 is CASSPRILTEAFF. Partial CDR3 DNA: TGTGCCAGCAGCCCCAGGATTCTAACTGAA.

This clone was recorded many times. The CDR3 goes on 3 residues after the read ends, and that part is filled in from the germline J gene. This chain joins TRBV2 and TRBJ2-1, with D perhaps matching TRBD1 (5 bases). Germline lookup yields CDR1 SNHLY and CDR2 FYNNEI. This CDR3 has 13 residues. Trimming shortened V by 4 bases and J by 3 bases, and 7 bases separated the two germline ends. The CDR3 loop is CASSGGGYNEQFF. The CDR3 bases that were read are TGTGCCAGCAGTGGGGGCGGCTACAATGAG.

This clone was counted between two and nine times. The read halts 3 residues ahead of the CDR3 end, with the missing end drawn from the germline J gene. J is TRBJ2-3 and V is TRBV7-8, with D possibly TRBD2 on 6 matching bases. V was pared by 2 bases and J by 5 bases, with 14 bases between. Germline V lookup: CDR1 SGHVS, CDR2 FQNEAQ. The CDR3 totals 15 residues. The CDR3: CASSLRRGRRDTQYF. CDR3 DNA (partial): TGTGCCAGCAGCTTAAGGCGGGGCAGGAGAGATACG.

This clone was recorded at least ten times. The CDR3 loop is CASSSTDKVLDTQYF. CDR3 bases read: TGCGCCAGCAGCTCCACCGACAAGGTTCTAGATACG. The gene calls are TRBV5-1 and TRBJ2-3, with D uncertain. From the germline J gene comes the end of the CDR3, since the read stops 3 residues before it. V gave up 3 bases and J gave up 5 bases, with 16 bases separating them. This CDR3 has 15 amino acids. CDR1 and CDR2 (germline): SGHRS, YFSETQ.

On this clone itself: The read terminates 3 residues ahead of where the CDR3 ends, so the germline J gene completes it. The V call is TRBV19, the J call TRBJ2-2, with 9 bases that match TRBD1. This CDR3 is 17 amino acids long. Germline values: CDR1 LNHDA, CDR2 SQIVND (reference sequence). CDR3 region: CASSSSAWTGANEKLFF. Incomplete CDR3 DNA: TGTGCCAGTAGTTCCTCCGCCTGGACAGGGGCTAATGAAAAG.

Ten or more counts support this clone. The read terminates 3 residues ahead of where the CDR3 ends, so the germline J gene completes it. Other DNA sequences within the sample encode an identical CDR3. This chain uses TRBV5-1 with TRBJ1-3; a weak D match, TRBD1 (6 bases). Trimming left V 4 bases short and J 0 bases short, with 14 bases between. Germline CDR1 reads SGHRS; CDR2 reads YFSETQ. The length of the CDR3 is 16 residues. The CDR3 loop is CASSLTDSRSGNTIYF. The sequenced CDR3 bases are TGCGCCAGCAGCCTGACGGACAGCCGCTCTGGAAACACC.

Many counts were recorded for this clone. The read is 3 residues too short to cover the CDR3 end, so that end is filled in from the germline J gene. This chain joins TRBV18 and TRBJ2-1; D might be TRBD2 (7 bases). CDR1 is KGHSH and CDR2 is LQKENI in the germline V gene. The CDR3 contains 13 residues. V dropped 4 bases and J dropped 9 bases, with 13 bases sitting between them. Here the CDR3 reads CASSLRGGGEQFF. CDR3 bases read: TGTGCCAGCTCACTGAGGGGAGGGGGTGAG.

With respect to this clone: The read falls 3 residues short of the CDR3 end, and the missing part is taken from the germline J gene. This sequence joins TRBV7-9 and TRBJ1-1, with a possible D match to TRBD1 (6 bases). CDR1 SEHNR and CDR2 FQNEAQ come from the germline V gene (reference sequence). V was cut by 3 bases and J by 0 bases, with 11 bases left in between. The CDR3 contains 15 residues. The CDR3 DNA, read in part, is TGTGCCAGCAGCTTCGGACAGATTATGAACACTGAA. It specifies CASSFGQIMNTE. The CDR3 in its entirety is CASSFGQIMNTEAFF.

The sample holds many counts of this clone. Read data end 3 residues before the CDR3 end; the end is taken from the germline J gene. The gene calls are TRBV7-8 and TRBJ2-7; 9 nucleotides match TRBD2. The J segment lost 5 bases and the V segment lost 5 bases, leaving 13 bases of the junction unmatched. In germline, CDR1 is SGHVS, CDR2 FQNEAQ. The CDR3 runs to 16 residues. CDR3 bases read: TGTGCCAGCAGCCAAAGTGAAGCGGGAGGAAGCCACGAG. Its translation: CASSQSEAGGSHE. The CDR3, in full, reads CASSQSEAGGSHEQYF.

The table lists this clone with a few counts. This CDR3 reads CSARYQGTDTYTF. The part of the CDR3 DNA that was read is TGCAGTGCTAGGTACCAGGGGACAGATACC. The chain has TRBV20-1 and TRBJ1-2; 7 positions agree with TRBD1. From the germline J gene comes the end of the CDR3, since the read stops 3 residues before it. The CDR3 length is 13 residues. Germline CDR1 DFQATT, CDR2 SNEGSKA (reference sequence).

This clone turned up a few times. The CDR3 end falls 3 residues outside the read, so it is completed with the germline J gene. The gene calls are TRBV5-1 and TRBJ2-7; TRBD1 is a possible D gene (6 bases). CDR3 length: 16 residues. V shed 0 bases and J shed 3 bases, with 16 bases lying between them. Looked up from germline, CDR1 is SGHRS and CDR2 is YFSETQ. The CDR3 bases that were read are TGCGCCAGCAGCTTGGCCGAACAGGGAGCTAGCTACGAG. Encoded protein: CASSLAEQGASYE. The entire CDR3 reads CASSLAEQGASYEQYF.

The table lists this clone with many counts. The missing CDR3 end, 3 residues past where the read stops, is filled in from the germline J gene. The chain employs TRBV20-1 and TRBJ2-3; 10 bases map to TRBD2. Unmatched junction bases numbered 5, after V lost 2 bases and J lost 3 bases. This CDR3 has 15 residues. Germline CDR1 DFQATT, CDR2 SNEGSKA (reference sequence). The part of the CDR3 DNA that was read is TGCAGTGCTAGATCTAGCGGGAGCAGGACAGATACG. Translated: CSARSSGSRTDT. The entire CDR3 is CSARSSGSRTDTQYF.

This clone showed up just a few times. Other nucleotide sequences in the sample specify the same CDR3. The CDR3: CAGRDSSGNTIYF. Partial CDR3 DNA: TGTGCTGGCAGGGACAGCTCTGGAAACACC. The V gene is TRBV7-9, the J gene TRBJ1-3; 7 nucleotides match TRBD1. The CDR3 end falls 3 residues outside the read, so it is completed with the germline J gene. Germline CDR1 is SEHNR and CDR2 is FQNEAQ (reference sequence). This CDR3 comprises 13 residues.

The sample holds many counts of this clone. This CDR3 is CASSVKALRQGVADTQYF. The sequenced CDR3 bases are TGTGCCAGTAGTGTTAAGGCCCTGAGACAGGGTGTTGCAGATACG. The chain uses TRBV19 and TRBJ2-3; TRBD1 matches at 7 bases. The read terminates 3 residues before the CDR3 end, so the remaining end is supplied by the germline J gene. This CDR3 contains 18 residues. V lost 5 bases and J lost 4; bases outside the gene matches: 18. Per the germline V gene, CDR1 is LNHDA and CDR2 is SQIVND (reference sequence).

This clone was seen at least ten times. The read ends 3 residues before the CDR3 terminus; that terminus is restored from the germline J gene. The rearrangement links TRBV20-1 to TRBJ2-3; 8 positions agree with TRBD2. The CDR3 runs 13 residues. Germline lookup yields CDR1 DFQATT and CDR2 SNEGSKA (reference sequence). The J segment lost 1 base and the V segment lost 3 bases, leaving 0 bases of the junction unmatched. CDR3 in amino acids: CSARTSGTDTQYF. CDR3 DNA, as far as it was read: TGCAGTGCTAGGACTAGCGGCACAGATACG.

This clone was seen at least ten times. The read finishes 3 residues shy of the CDR3 end, and the germline J gene is used to complete it. J is TRBJ2-5 and V is TRBV20-1, with TRBD2 identical over 11 bases. CDR3 length equals 13 residues. Per the germline V gene, CDR1 is DFQATT and CDR2 is SNEGSKA (reference sequence). Trimming took 7 bases from V and 5 from J; bases not matched to a gene: 6. CDR3 loop: CSGIAGGRETQYF. Incomplete CDR3 DNA: TGCAGTGGCATAGCGGGAGGGCGTGAGACC.

This clone was seen at least ten times. Read sequence stops 3 residues before the CDR3 end, and the germline J gene provides the missing end. This chain uses TRBV20-1 with TRBJ2-3, with D possibly matching TRBD2 (5 bases). V was trimmed by 6 bases and J by 0 bases, leaving 19 bases between them. Looked up from germline, CDR1 is DFQATT and CDR2 is SNEGSKA (reference sequence). This CDR3 is built from 16 residues. CDR3: CSATPFSATSTDTQYF. The sequenced CDR3 bases are TGCAGTGCCACACCCTTTAGCGCCACGAGCACAGATACG.

This clone has a count of ten or more. The CDR3 goes on 3 residues after the read ends, and that part is filled in from the germline J gene. The V and J genes are TRBV12-3 or TRBV12-4 and TRBJ2-3, with TRBD2 matching 10 bases. V lost 7 bases and J lost 4; bases outside the gene matches: 8. CDR3 size: 15 residues. This CDR3 reads CASTPSGSFADTQYF. The CDR3 bases that were read are TGTGCCAGCACTCCTAGCGGGAGTTTCGCAGATACG.

This clone was found many times. The read is 3 residues too short to cover the CDR3 end, so that end is filled in from the germline J gene. V usage is TRBV5-4 and J usage is TRBJ1-2; 7 nucleotides agree with TRBD1. The CDR3 runs 14 residues. The V gene end was trimmed by 1 base and the J gene end by 3 bases; junction bases not matched to a gene: 3. Germline V lookup: CDR1 SGHNT, CDR2 YYREEE (reference sequence). CDR3 sequence: CASSLQGEDYGYTF. The covered CDR3 bases are TGTGCCAGCAGCTTGCAGGGGGAAGACTATGGC.

This clone was seen ten or more times. The sequenced fragment ends 3 residues before the CDR3 boundary, so the rest is inferred from the germline J gene. The genes are TRBV6-1 and TRBJ1-2; 7 bases map to TRBD1. Germline values: CDR1 MNHNS, CDR2 SASEGT. Unmatched junction bases numbered 11, after V lost 4 bases and J lost 3 bases. The CDR3 has 16 residues. The CDR3 region is CASSVDTRQGYYGYTF. The sequenced part of the CDR3 DNA is TGTGCCAGCAGTGTGGATACCAGACAGGGTTACTATGGC.

This clone was seen many times. Coverage ceases 3 residues before the CDR3 finishes, and the germline J gene fills in the end. The chain couples TRBV20-1 to TRBJ1-5; D perhaps matches TRBD1 (6 bases). The CDR3 spans 14 residues. The V and J ends lost 1 base and 6 bases respectively, with 13 bases between them. Looked up from germline, CDR1 is DFQATT and CDR2 is SNEGSKA (reference sequence). This CDR3 reads CSARGAQGIQPQHF. Partial CDR3 DNA: TGCAGTGCTAGAGGAGCGCAGGGGATTCAGCCC.

The table lists this clone with many counts. Partial CDR3 DNA: TGTGCCAGCCGCCCCGGGACTAGTAACTACGAG. Its protein product is CASRPGTSNYE. The entire CDR3 is CASRPGTSNYEQYF. The chain joins TRBV2 to TRBJ2-7, with TRBD2 identical over 8 bases. The CDR3 is cut off 3 residues early in the read; its end comes from the germline J gene. CDR1 and CDR2 from the germline V gene are SNHLY and FYNNEI. This CDR3 contains 14 residues. V was pared by 8 bases and J by 3 bases, with 9 bases of the junction left unmatched.

About this clone: It may be a read error: a sequence one base away is much more abundant. The sequenced fragment ends 3 residues before the CDR3 boundary, so the rest is inferred from the germline J gene. The chain combines TRBV19 with TRBJ2-2; TRBD1 matches at 8 bases. The germline gives CDR1 LNHDA, CDR2 SQIVND (reference sequence). The CDR3 has 13 amino acids. CDR3 amino acids: CASKGQANEKLFF. The CDR3 DNA, read in part, is TGTGCCAGTAAGGGACAGGCAAATGAAAAG.

This clone has at least ten counts. The CDR3 is cut off 3 residues early in the read; its end comes from the germline J gene. The J gene is TRBJ1-5, the V gene TRBV7-9; TRBD1 matches at 11 bases. There are 15 residues in the CDR3. V shed 4 bases and J 6 bases; nucleotides not matched to a gene: 5. Germline CDR1 is SEHNR and CDR2 is FQNEAQ (reference sequence). The CDR3: CASSWGQGDGQPQHF. CDR3 DNA, as far as it was read: TGTGCCAGCAGCTGGGGACAGGGGGACGGTCAGCCC.

Remarks on this clone: The DNA ends 3 residues before the CDR3 does, and the rest of the CDR3 is filled in from the germline J gene. The chain has TRBV19 and TRBJ1-2; 8 nucleotides agree with TRBD1. In germline, CDR1 is LNHDA, CDR2 SQIVND (reference sequence). V lost 6 bases, J lost 1 base, and 4 bases stayed unmatched. This CDR3 comprises 14 residues. CDR3 DNA (partial): TGTGCCAGTAGGAGACAGGGGCTTAACTATGGC. Translation: CASRRQGLNYG. The CDR3 in its entirety is CASRRQGLNYGYTF. Together with reference TRBV19 and TRBJ1-2, the CDR3 gives the full variable domain: DGGITQSPKYLFRKEGQNVTLSCEQNLNHDAMYWYRQDPGQGLRLIYYSQIVNDFQKGDIAEGYSVSREKKESFPLTVTSAQKNPTAFYLCASRRQGLNYGYTFGSGTRLTVV.

This clone was seen repeatedly, ten times or more. The CDR3 is cut off 3 residues early in the read; its end comes from the germline J gene. The chain joins TRBV18 to TRBJ1-1; maybe TRBD1 (5 bases). The V gene lost 6 bases and the J gene lost 0 bases, with 11 bases spanning the gap. This CDR3 has 14 residues. Germline CDR1 reads KGHSH; CDR2 reads LQKENI. The sequenced CDR3 bases are TGTGCCAGCTCCCTAAAGACAGTGAACACTGAA. Amino acids: CASSLKTVNTE. The CDR3 as a whole reads CASSLKTVNTEAFF.

This clone was recorded many times. The read is 3 residues too short to cover the CDR3 end, so that end is filled in from the germline J gene. The V and J genes are TRBV5-1 and TRBJ1-6; D possibly corresponds to TRBD1 (5 bases). Germline V CDR1 and CDR2: SGHRS, YFSETQ. The CDR3 length is 15 residues. Trimming took off 4 bases at V and 4 bases at J, with 12 bases between the two ends. The CDR3 is CASSPDSPYNSPLHF. The CDR3 bases that were read are TGCGCCAGCAGCCCCGACAGCCCGTATAATTCACCC.

There are a few counts of this clone. The CDR3 is cut off 3 residues early in the read; its end comes from the germline J gene. The V call is TRBV7-9, the J call TRBJ1-2; 10 bases align to TRBD1. The germline gives CDR1 SEHNR, CDR2 FQNEAQ (reference sequence). J was trimmed by 2 bases and V by 4 bases; bases with no gene match: 1. This CDR3 region has 14 residues. Partial CDR3 DNA: TGTGCCAGCAGCTCGGGACAGGGGAACTATGGC. Residues: CASSSGQGNYG. The full CDR3 sequence reads CASSSGQGNYGYTF. Combining the CDR3 with reference TRBV7-9 and TRBJ1-2 gives the whole variable domain DTGVSQNPRHKITKRGQNVTFRCDPISEHNRLYWYRQTLGQGPEFLTYFQNEAQLEKSRLLSDRFSAERPKGSFSTLEIQRTEQGDSAMYLCASSSGQGNYGYTFGSGTRLTVV.

This clone was recorded many times. Read coverage stops 3 residues before the CDR3 terminus; the germline J gene supplies the remainder. The genes are TRBV18 and TRBJ2-1; perhaps TRBD2 as D (6 bases). V was shortened by 2 bases and J by 5 bases, with 13 bases between the two germline ends. This CDR3 has 15 residues. Germline loops: CDR1 KGHSH, CDR2 LQKENI. CDR3 residues: CASSPTASDHNEQFF. CDR3 bases read: TGTGCCAGCTCACCAACGGCTAGCGACCACAATGAG.